This TCR beta chain was retrieved from a study of early T cells in non-severe SARS-CoV-2 infection. Study information: Alpha and beta chains were unpaired, from unsorted whole-blood bulk RNA.

This clonotype was detected only a few times. Its specificity is unknown. Whole-study results and caveats: VDJdb matching skewed toward anti-spike CD8 responses, missing private and CD4 specificities.

The V and J ends lost 5 bases and 0 bases, in that order; junction bases with no gene match: 4. Germline CDR1 reads SGHTA; CDR2 reads FQGNSA. This CDR3 contains 14 residues. The protocol attached unique molecular identifiers to individual cDNA molecules. TCRdb ran MiXCR on the 5' RACE reads and lists one entry per CDR3 protein. The sample comprises under 30,000 distinct CDR3 sequences, around 6% of which are singletons, and about 25% rests with the top ten. The sequence was collected from an adult who was a healthcare worker with PCR-confirmed SARS-CoV-2 infection or an uninfected control (not recorded which). Sequenced: whole blood. The V call is TRBV7-2, the J call TRBJ2-7; 7 bases are shared with TRBD2. The CDR3 DNA is TGTGCCAGCAGCCTCGGGAGGTACTCCTACGAGCAGTACTTC. Translating gives CASSLGRYSYEQYF.